The entry below describes one T cell receptor beta chain. This sample was taken from a study of T cell changes during pregnancy in multiple sclerosis. Repertoires were generated with immunoSEQ multiplex PCR, while TCRdb's copy carries only in-frame clones and drops some. The table records tens of thousands of clones, approximately 93% of them present only once. In germline, CDR1 is SGHVS, CDR2 FQNEAQ. The CDR3 consists of 14 residues. After removal of 5 bases from V and 6 bases from J, the junction contained 5 bases not matched to a gene. This chain uses TRBV7-8 with TRBJ2-2, with TRBD1 identical over 8 bases. The receptor's source is a female donor with multiple sclerosis, enrolled in a pregnancy study. Sequenced here: peripheral blood, sampled in the second trimester of pregnancy. The CDR3 DNA reads as TGTGCCAGCAGCATGACAGGGGCTCCCGGGGAGCTGTTTTTT. This encodes CASSMTGAPGELFF.